The 8 T cell receptor beta chains below come from one sample, sequenced in a study of T cells in Graves' hyperthyroidism and ophthalmopathy. It was RNA transcripts that yielded the amplified TCR beta CDR3 regions. The TCR CDR3 was amplified in a first-round RT-PCR using the HTBI primer set. TCRdb recomputed calls from the multiplex PCR reads with MiXCR, one row per CDR3 protein. The sample carries about 410,000 distinct CDR3 sequences, about 14% recorded once. Sequenced sample: blood. Receptor source: a woman younger than 45 with Graves' ophthalmopathy.

This clonotype appeared a single time. This may be a read error, as it is one base from a much larger clone. This sequence joins TRBV28 and TRBJ2-1; tentatively, D is TRBD1 or TRBD2 (6 bases each). Germline lookup yields CDR1 MDHEN and CDR2 SYDVKM. Trimming removed 3 bases from V and 11 bases from J, with 14 bases in between. The CDR3 totals 13 residues. CDR3 in DNA: TGTGCCAGCAGTTTCGGGGGCGCGAATAAGCAGTTCTTC. Translated, it gives CASSFGGANKQFF.

The rearrangement joins TRBV13 to TRBJ1-6; D not resolved. Trimming left V 3 bases short and J 8 bases short, with 11 bases between. The CDR3 spans 14 residues. CDR1 is PRHDT and CDR2 is FYEKMQ in the germline V gene (reference sequence). Here the CDR3 reads CASSFWAPDSPLHF. DNA of the CDR3: TGTGCCAGCAGCTTTTGGGCACCGGATTCACCCCTCCACTTT.

This clonotype was detected many times. The chain combines TRBV28 with TRBJ2-1, with D unclear. The CDR3 sequence is 17 residues long. V was pared by 5 bases and J by 7 bases, with 24 bases between. Germline CDR1 reads MDHEN; CDR2 reads SYDVKM. CDR3 sequence: CASSPSGWATFQNEQFF. CDR3 bases: TGTGCCAGCAGTCCGAGTGGATGGGCGACTTTTCAAAATGAGCAGTTCTTC.

There are many counts of this clonotype. The chain couples TRBV14 to TRBJ2-1, with a weak D call TRBD2 (7 bases). This CDR3 is 16 amino acids long. Germline values: CDR1 SGHDN, CDR2 FVKESK. Trimming took off 3 bases at V and 0 bases at J, with 12 bases between the two ends. In DNA, the CDR3 is TGTGCCAGCAGCCAGGGGGGCGGGGGCTCCTACAATGAGCAGTTCTTC. The encoded protein is CASSQGGGGSYNEQFF.

Points on this clonotype: A single base separates this from a much larger clone, so it may be a read error. The chain links TRBV3-1 to TRBJ1-3; D is unclear. The germline V gene encodes CDR1 LGHDT and CDR2 YNNKEL (reference sequence). The CDR3 runs 11 residues. DNA of the CDR3: TGTGCCAGCACCTTGGGAAGCACCATATATTTT. It yields the protein CASTLGSTIYF.

This clonotype was recorded at least ten times. This chain links TRBV20-1 with TRBJ1-1; D not certain. Trimming removed 6 bases at V and 3 bases at J, with 8 bases between. The CDR3 is 11 residues long. In germline, CDR1 is DFQATT, CDR2 SNEGSKA (reference sequence). The CDR3 here is CSARLDTEAFF. In nucleotides, the CDR3 is TGCAGTGCCCGGTTGGACACTGAAGCTTTCTTT.

This clonotype was detected only a few times. The chain has TRBV20-1 and TRBJ2-1; TRBD2 matches at 15 bases. The CDR3 is made up of 19 amino acids. V shed 3 bases and J 1 base; nucleotides not matched to a gene: 10. Germline V gene lookup returns CDR1 DFQATT and CDR2 SNEGSKA (reference sequence). The CDR3 reads CSASPPTGLAGGSYNEQFF. CDR3 sequence (DNA): TGCAGTGCTAGCCCCCCCACGGGACTAGCGGGGGGTTCCTACAATGAGCAGTTCTTC.

The chain employs TRBV9 and TRBJ2-3; no reliable D call. CDR1 SGDLS and CDR2 YYNGEE come from the germline V gene. V was clipped by 0 bases and J by 1 base, with 6 bases between them. CDR3 length equals 14 residues. The CDR3 spells CASSVVPGTDTQYF. The CDR3 DNA sequence: TGTGCCAGCAGCGTAGTTCCGGGCACAGATACGCAGTATTTT.